Listed here are 10 T cell receptor beta chains from one sample, sequenced in a study of shared clonotypes between healthy human individuals. Here immunoSEQ multiplex PCR was the method, and the copy in TCRdb shows in-frame clones only, minus some. The sample holds approximately 1.5 million clones; around 98.5% are singletons and the top ten take around 0.38%. The sample consisted of naive CD4+ T cells sorted from blood. As for subset: CD45RA+ positively selected. All receptors derive from a man aged 25-40 years in good health.

The V and J genes are TRBV6-5 and TRBJ2-7; 9 bases are a match to TRBD1. Germline CDR1 MNHEY, CDR2 SVGAGI. V trimming: 0 bases; J trimming: 3 bases; junction bases outside the gene matches: 3. This CDR3 has 15 amino acids. The CDR3 protein is CASSYSRTGVYEQYF. The CDR3 DNA follows: TGTGCCAGCAGTTACTCACGGACAGGGGTCTACGAGCAGTACTTC.

For this clone: The same CDR3 arises from other DNA sequences in this sample as well. The chain couples TRBV5-1 to TRBJ2-7; D call uncertain. V was cut by 0 bases and J by 0 bases, with 4 bases left in between. The CDR3 runs to 13 residues. Germline CDR1 reads SGHRS; CDR2 reads YFSETQ. The CDR3 nucleotides are TGCGCCAGCAGCTTGGCCCGCTCCTACGAGCAGTACTTC. Its protein is CASSLARSYEQYF.

The V gene is TRBV30, the J gene TRBJ2-1, with 9 bases lining up with TRBD2. Germline V CDR1 and CDR2: GTSNPN, SVGIG (reference sequence). This CDR3 spans 13 amino acids. V lost 6 bases to trimming and J lost 9 bases; unmatched junction nucleotides: 9. For the CDR3, the DNA is TGTGCCTGCCCGGGACTAGCTATTCGTGAGCAGTTCTTC. It translates to CACPGLAIREQFF.

V usage is TRBV2 and J usage is TRBJ2-7; D may correspond to TRBD1 or TRBD2 (6 bases each). V lost 7 bases, J lost 5 bases, and 15 bases lay in between. This CDR3 is 13 amino acids long. Germline assignment: CDR1 SNHLY and CDR2 FYNNEI. Here the CDR3 reads CASMGGPPNEQYF. The DNA of the CDR3 is TGTGCCAGCATGGGGGGCCCTCCCAACGAGCAGTACTTC.

V is TRBV5-5 and J is TRBJ2-7; 10 bases match TRBD1. The V segment lost 5 bases and the J segment 0 bases; nucleotides outside the gene matches: 14. CDR3 size: 18 residues. Germline-derived CDR1 and CDR2 are SGHKS and YYEKEE (reference sequence). The CDR3 sequence: CASRPDRGKTSSSYEQYF. CDR3 DNA: TGTGCCAGCAGACCGGACAGGGGGAAGACTTCGAGCTCCTACGAGCAGTACTTC.

The rearrangement uses TRBV30 and TRBJ2-7; TRBD1 agrees at 10 bases. CDR1 is GTSNPN and CDR2 is SVGIG in the germline V gene (reference sequence). The CDR3 is 13 residues long. Trimming at V came to 8 bases and at J to 4 bases, leaving 8 bases not matched to a gene. The CDR3 nucleotides read TGTGCCATCGATCGGGACAGGGGATACGAGCAGTACTTC. Its translation is CAIDRDRGYEQYF.

V gene TRBV6-5 combines with J gene TRBJ2-1, with TRBD1 matching 10 bases. With V trimmed by 7 bases and J by 6 bases, 9 bases remained unmatched. Germline assignment: CDR1 MNHEY and CDR2 SVGAGI. CDR3 length: 15 amino acids. The CDR3 sequence is CASKGDRGSLNEQFF. The CDR3 bases are TGTGCCAGCAAAGGGGACAGGGGTTCCCTCAATGAGCAGTTCTTC.

This sequence joins TRBV6-6 and TRBJ2-2; D perhaps matches TRBD1 (5 bases). Germline V gene sequence: CDR1 MNHNY, CDR2 SVGAGI (reference sequence). Trimming left V 7 bases short and J 6 bases short, with 21 bases between. The CDR3 contains 16 residues. The DNA for the CDR3 is TGTGCCAGCACCCCACGTAGGGGTTCTACTCCCGGGGAGCTGTTTTTT. This codes for CASTPRRGSTPGELFF.

The chain combines TRBV6-5 with TRBJ2-5, with D perhaps matching TRBD2 (5 bases). This CDR3 comprises 14 residues. The germline CDR1 and CDR2 sequences are MNHEY and SVGAGI. Trimming shortened V by 6 bases and J by 4 bases, and 15 bases separated the two germline ends. The CDR3 DNA reads TGTGCCAGCAGACCCGGGATCTGGGGAGAGACCCAGTACTTC. As protein: CASRPGIWGETQYF.

The chain carries TRBV7-3 and TRBJ2-2; 12 nucleotides line up with TRBD2. The ends lost 3 bases at V and 5 bases at J; junction bases unmatched: 16. The germline CDR1 and CDR2 sequences are SGHTA and FQGTGA. The CDR3 has 20 residues. DNA of the CDR3: TGTGCCAGCAGCTTTCGCGGTGGACTAGCGGGAACAACCGGAACCGGGGAGCTGTTTTTT. It is translated as CASSFRGGLAGTTGTGELFF.